Listed here is a single T cell receptor (beta chain). This clonotype was seen a single time. Its binding antigen is unknown. No much larger clone is present one base from it, and per-base qualities are unavailable. A lone read is weak support. The germline V gene yields MNHEY for CDR1 and SVGEGT for CDR2. Trimming removed 4 bases from V and 3 bases from J, leaving 20 bases between the germline ends. The CDR3 holds 17 amino acids from the cysteine to the phenylalanine. Only the CDR3 portion is preserved as DNA: 51 bases, with reading frame beginning at the first base. The time point label on this specimen signifies: newly diagnosed GD, antithyroid drugs for less than 3 months. For both TCR sequencing and RNA sequencing, RNA was extracted from PBMCs using TRIzol. Graves' disease was diagnosed according to American Thyroid Association guidelines. Patients for the study were recruited at an endocrinology department in Xi'an, China. Each patient gave about 10 milliliters of peripheral blood, collected in an EDTA anticoagulant tube. Ficoll Paque Plus density gradient separation was used to isolate PBMCs, and no further T cell sorting was done. An Agilent 2100 Bioanalyzer and agarose gel were used to assess RNA quality, and a NanoDrop 2000 was used to measure RNA concentration.

The library was made by multiplex PCR. The sequencing machine was an Illumina HiSeq 4000. TCR beta libraries were built with iRepertoire HTBI primers and Arm-PCR amplification of CDR3 regions. Before sequencing, the PCR products underwent gel purification. The published analysis was carried out like this. Across samples, 60 to 70 TRBV and 13 to 15 TRBJ segments were identified and used for gene usage analysis of CDR3 amino acid clonotypes. COPE and FqMerger were used to merge filtered high-quality paired reads into contigs. BLAST was used to align contigs to the IMGT TRBV, TRBD and TRBJ reference genes, and CDR3 was defined following IMGT. Any clonotype with a frequency above 0.1% was classified as a highly expanded clone. Repertoire diversity was measured by Shannon entropy, and V-J evenness by the Gini coefficient. A clonotype found in more than one individual was treated as public. TCRdb cleaned the public reads at Q25 with fastp, built clones with MiXCR and kept in-frame beta chains. Each record represents a unique CDR3 protein, reported with the most common genes and DNA among its rows. None of the V and J calls come from the authors' own analysis; TCRdb made them. Within this sample are hundreds of thousands of distinct CDR3 sequences, with roughly 15% of them counted one time only. Together, the top ten hold 15% to 20% of the sample.

This entry belongs to a study of regulatory T cells in long-lasting Graves disease (dated by TCRdb to the early 2020s). In the study overall: In the newly diagnosed Graves' disease group, patients had been taking antithyroid drugs for less than 3 months. The study was registered as a clinical trial and conducted in China. TCR sequencing covered 13 persistent and 20 or so newly diagnosed Graves' disease patients, approximately 33 samples in total. Peripheral blood TCR sequencing and RNA sequencing compared persistent Graves' disease patients with newly diagnosed Graves' disease patients.

Overall study outcomes, separate from this receptor: The authors acknowledged the small sample size as a limitation that may reduce accuracy. Because the primary lesion, thyroid tissue, could not be accessed, the study looked at peripheral blood alone. Persistent disease showed preferential use of TRBV28, TRBJ1-2 and TRBJ2-5, whereas newly diagnosed disease favored TRBV20-1 and TRBJ2-1. Sequencing and analysis were limited to the TCR beta chain. A larger number of public clonotypes was shared among persistent patients (approximately 2,500) than among newly diagnosed patients (about 990). Compared with newly diagnosed patients, persistent Graves' disease patients had lower TCR Shannon entropy and fewer highly expanded clones, which suggests clonal expansion.

This same sample was also part of a study on T cells in Graves' hyperthyroidism and ophthalmopathy. As the second publication notes: Graves' hyperthyroidism was defined as stable when no progression to ophthalmopathy occurred over 18 months of follow-up. Hyperthyroidism patients were aged 18 to 65 years and newly diagnosed, with disease duration of less than 2 months. Exclusion was applied to patients with uncontrolled infections, other autoimmune diseases, pregnancy or lactation. Diagnoses relied on clinical symptoms, serum thyroxine and TRAb, thyroid ultrasound and orbital computed tomography. The TCR CDR3 was subjected to a first round of RT-PCR using the HTBI primer set and the Qiagen OneStep RT-PCR kit. Most expanded thyroid clonotypes (frequency above 0.001) were also found in blood, which suggests that blood repertoires may mirror thyroid immune responses. A 13 V-J signature model separated ophthalmopathy from stable hyperthyroidism, with approximately 87% sensitivity and about 81% specificity in cross-validation and 80%/75% in testing. In validation, the model predicted progression to ophthalmopathy a median of roughly six months before onset, with 65% to 71% sensitivity and nearly 75% specificity. A discovery cohort of around 98 patients, 43 with Graves' ophthalmopathy and about 58 with stable Graves' hyperthyroidism, was used to find distinguishing TCR V-J signatures. Prospective prediction of ophthalmopathy was tested in an independent validation cohort of 18 hyperthyroidism patients and 15 to 17 patients who later progressed to ophthalmopathy. The approximately 98 discovery patients were randomly divided into training and test sets at a 7:3 ratio. The study also compared thyroid tissue and blood T-cell repertoires from several Graves' hyperthyroidism patients. After sampling, hyperthyroidism patients received methimazole starting at 30 mg daily, and ophthalmopathy patients received high-dose intravenous methylprednisolone. Libraries were constructed in a second round of multiplex PCR, after which size selection and purification were performed. Libraries were sequenced paired-end with 100 bp reads on an Illumina HiSeq2000. Raw data were processed with SOAPnuke, discarding reads with adapters, uncalled bases, mean Phred below 15, or no exact constant-primer or identifier match. COPE v1.2.5 was used to merge high-quality paired reads, and clonotypes were defined as unique nucleotide sequences. MiTCR v1.1 was used to align the clonotypes against IMGT TRBV, TRBD and TRBJ reference segments. The analysis was restricted to V-J combinations with a frequency above 0.0001, which together covered over 99% of the repertoires. The TCS score was defined as the ratio of F50 (clonal expansion) to E x V (chaos), calculated using BLOSUM62-based TCRdist between CDR3 peptides within each V-J. Welch's t-statistics and random forest reduced several hundred V-J features to about 13, which were used in a naive Bayes classifier (R e1071). No statistical method was used to set the sample size in advance, and investigators knew the group allocation. TCR Vbeta CDR3 sequencing of fewer than 150 peripheral blood samples (around 45 ophthalmopathy, over 70 hyperthyroidism and approximately 17 progressor patients) is reported in the paper.

The sequenced sample was peripheral blood mononuclear cells (PBMCs), obtained at new diagnosis, from a patient treated with antithyroid drugs. This chain is built from TRBV6-2 or TRBV6-3 and TRBJ2-3; TRBD2 is perhaps the D gene, given 6 matching bases. This clonotype was obtained from a woman aged 25 to 39 with Graves disease. Donor details come from another sample of the same person, matched by shared clones. The CDR3 protein is CASSFSPGGDRTDTQYF. The sequence in DNA is TGTGCCAGCAGTTTTAGTCCCGGGGGAGACAGAACAGATACGCAGTATTTT.